The rows below give T cell receptor beta chains drawn from one sample of a study of identical twins. Each CDR3 protein gets one entry after TCRdb re-called the 5' RACE reads with MiXCR. This sample has around 480,000 distinct CDR3 sequences, with more than 13% found just once. The same specimen was also included in a second study, on yellow fever vaccine responses in identical twins.

Material for sequencing was CD4+ T cells sorted from blood. Receptors were obtained from a woman aged 18 to 35 in good health. CDR3s include the opening cysteine and the closing phenylalanine or tryptophan. D genes are given only for firm matches. Expanded clones are given a class, and other clones once, few, many or no size at all.

>TRBJ2-7|many|TRBV12-3/TRBV12-4|.
CASSLWGNEQYF
TGTGCCAGCAGTTTATGGGGAAACGAGCAGTACTTC
>TRBJ2-7|.|TRBV15|TRBD1
CATSTGQGIYEQYF
TGTGCCACCAGCACCGGACAGGGGATCTACGAGCAGTACTTC
>TRBJ1-1|few|TRBV30|.
CAWSVSLRWEAFF
TGTGCCTGGAGTGTTAGCCTTAGGTGGGAAGCTTTCTTT
>TRBJ1-4|few|TRBV6-1|.
CASRPDKGTEKLFF
TGTGCCAGCAGGCCAGATAAGGGGACGGAAAAACTGTTTTTT
>TRBJ2-7|few|TRBV12-3/TRBV12-4|TRBD1
CASSRPGRQGFYEQYF
TGTGCCAGCAGCCGCCCGGGGAGACAGGGATTCTACGAGCAGTACTTC
>TRBJ2-7|many|TRBV6-2/TRBV6-3|.
CASWGRTYEQYF
TGTGCCAGTTGGGGGAGAACCTACGAGCAGTACTTC
>TRBJ2-3|few|TRBV15|TRBD2
CATSRAGGGTDTQYF
TGTGCCACCAGCAGGGCCGGGGGGGGCACAGATACGCAGTATTTT
>TRBJ2-2|few|TRBV6-2/TRBV6-3|TRBD2
CASSPTSANTGELFF
TGTGCCAGCAGTCCGACTAGCGCGAACACCGGGGAGCTGTTTTTT
>TRBJ2-3|.|TRBV6-1|TRBD1
CATQSGQGAYTQYF
TGTGCCACCCAGTCCGGACAGGGGGCGTATACGCAGTATTTT
>TRBJ2-2|.|TRBV2|.
CASMRGDFTGELFF
TGTGCCAGCATGAGGGGGGACTTTACCGGGGAGCTGTTTTTT
>TRBJ1-2|few|TRBV7-8|.
CASSAYIFQPPPTF
TGTGCCAGCAGCGCATATATTTTCCAACCACCACCCACCTTC
>TRBJ2-1|.|TRBV5-1|TRBD2
CASSLTPRLAGVLVGNEQFF
TGCGCCAGCAGCTTGACCCCAAGGCTAGCGGGGGTTTTAGTGGGCAATGAGCAGTTCTTC
>TRBJ2-7|.|TRBV5-1|.
CASSGGSRTQGYEQYF
TGCGCCAGCAGCGGGGGGAGTAGGACTCAGGGCTACGAGCAGTACTTC
>TRBJ2-7|few|TRBV27|TRBD1
CASSFRPGQGAYEQYF
TGTGCCAGCAGTTTCCGACCGGGACAGGGTGCCTACGAGCAGTACTTC
>TRBJ2-1|.|TRBV9|.
CASSVDLGLYNEQFF
TGTGCCAGCAGCGTAGACCTGGGACTGTACAATGAGCAGTTCTTC
>TRBJ2-6|few|TRBV7-7|.
CASSAIRDSGANVLTF
TGTGCTAGCAGCGCGATCCGGGACTCTGGGGCCAACGTCCTGACTTTC
>TRBJ1-5|.|TRBV6-2/TRBV6-3|.
CASSFQVGNQPQHF
TGTGCCAGCAGTTTCCAGGTTGGGAATCAGCCCCAGCATTTT
>TRBJ2-3|.|TRBV3-1|.
CASSQGASESTDTQYF
TGTGCCAGCAGCCAAGGGGCTAGCGAAAGCACAGATACGCAGTATTTT
>TRBJ2-1|.|TRBV6-2/TRBV6-3|TRBD2
CASSYFTSGSTYNEQFF
TGTGCCAGCAGTTATTTCACTAGCGGGAGTACCTACAATGAGCAGTTCTTC
>TRBJ2-3|few|TRBV5-4|TRBD2
CASSQGGSLTDTQYF
TGTGCCAGCAGCCAAGGCGGGAGCCTCACAGATACGCAGTATTTT
>TRBJ2-3|.|TRBV4-2|TRBD1
CASSQAQGTGWSTDTQYF
TGTGCCAGCAGCCAGGCTCAAGGGACAGGGTGGAGCACAGATACGCAGTATTTT
>TRBJ2-2|few|TRBV5-1|TRBD2
CASSPTSVRNTGELFF
TGCGCCAGCAGCCCTACTAGCGTAAGGAACACCGGGGAGCTGTTTTTT
>TRBJ1-2|few|TRBV27|.
CASSDPGGVGYTF
TGTGCCAGCAGTGATCCCGGGGGGGTTGGCTACACCTTC
>TRBJ2-3|few|TRBV6-6|.
CASNLVGLDTQYF
TGTGCCAGTAACCTAGTCGGTCTGGATACGCAGTATTTT
>TRBJ2-7|few|TRBV6-2/TRBV6-3|.
CASKDGNSYEQYF
TGTGCCAGCAAGGACGGAAACTCCTACGAGCAGTACTTC
>TRBJ2-5|few|TRBV20-1|.
CSARGQRELYQETQYF
TGCAGTGCTAGAGGTCAGCGTGAGTTATACCAAGAGACCCAGTACTTC
>TRBJ1-2|few|TRBV7-2|.
CASSLVTANYGYTF
TGTGCCAGCAGCTTAGTTACGGCTAACTATGGCTACACCTTC
>TRBJ1-2|.|TRBV7-2|.
CASSSDGPYGYTF
TGTGCCAGCAGCTCCGACGGGCCCTATGGCTACACCTTC
>TRBJ2-7|.|TRBV7-9|TRBD2
CASSGTSGRAYEQYF
TGTGCCAGCAGCGGAACTAGCGGGAGAGCCTACGAGCAGTACTTC
>TRBJ2-1|.|TRBV5-1|TRBD1
CASTASGQGLYNEQFF
TGCGCCAGCACCGCCTCCGGACAGGGCCTATACAATGAGCAGTTCTTC
>TRBJ2-7|few|TRBV2|.
CASSAQGLLIWEQYF
TGTGCCAGCAGTGCCCAGGGCCTCCTTATTTGGGAGCAGTACTTC
>TRBJ2-2|few|TRBV20-1|.
CSVGGGHTNTGELFF
TGCAGTGTCGGCGGTGGCCATACCAACACCGGGGAGCTGTTTTTT
>TRBJ2-3|few|TRBV3-1|.
CASSPPASMYTQYF
TGTGCCAGCAGCCCTCCTGCTAGCATGTATACGCAGTATTTT
>TRBJ1-2|few|TRBV25-1|.
CASAPTGPIGYTF
TGTGCCAGCGCCCCTACAGGGCCTATCGGCTACACCTTC
>TRBJ2-1|.|TRBV28|.
CASSSPRLNEQFF
TGTGCCAGCAGTTCTCCCCGACTTAATGAGCAGTTCTTC
>TRBJ2-1|many|TRBV12-3/TRBV12-4|.
CASSLGLGLFNEQFF
TGTGCCAGCAGTTTAGGCTTGGGCCTTTTCAATGAGCAGTTCTTC
>TRBJ2-3|.|TRBV5-6|TRBD1
CASSHLTAGGLDVTDTQYF
TGTGCCAGCAGTCATCTAACGGCAGGGGGCCTGGATGTCACAGATACGCAGTATTTT
>TRBJ2-3|.|TRBV5-1|TRBD2
CASSLYPPSGRVTDTQYF
TGCGCCAGCAGCTTGTATCCCCCTAGCGGGAGGGTCACAGATACGCAGTATTTT
>TRBJ2-7|.|TRBV25-1|TRBD1
CASSEAGTGGNEQYF
TGTGCCAGCAGTGAAGCTGGGACAGGGGGCAACGAGCAGTACTTC
>TRBJ1-1|few|TRBV7-9|.
CASSTDLNTEAFF
TGTGCCAGCAGCACGGACCTGAACACTGAAGCTTTCTTT
>TRBJ2-1|.|TRBV4-1|.
CASSQMAGAYNEQFF
TGCGCCAGCAGCCAAATGGCGGGGGCTTACAATGAGCAGTTCTTC
>TRBJ2-7|few|TRBV7-2|TRBD1
CASSLAMTGGIEQYF
TGTGCCAGCAGCTTAGCCATGACAGGGGGGATAGAGCAGTACTTC
>TRBJ2-7|many|TRBV3-1|TRBD1
CASSQRGLDEQYF
TGTGCCAGCAGCCAAAGGGGGCTAGACGAGCAGTACTTC
>TRBJ2-7|.|TRBV28|.
CASKIRSSYEQYF
TGTGCCAGCAAAATAAGGAGCTCCTACGAGCAGTACTTC
>TRBJ2-3|many|TRBV6-1|.
CATRRDFDTDTQYF
TGTGCCACACGAAGGGACTTTGACACAGATACGCAGTATTTT
>TRBJ2-1|few|TRBV7-2|TRBD1
CASSTDRASYNEQFF
TGTGCCAGCAGCACCGACAGGGCTAGCTACAATGAGCAGTTCTTC
>TRBJ1-6|.|TRBV7-2|.
CASSLGQGSPLHF
TGTGCCAGCAGCTTAGGGCAGGGGTCCCCCCTCCACTTT
>TRBJ1-5|.|TRBV2|TRBD1
CASSGQGGDNQPQHF
TGTGCCAGCAGTGGACAGGGGGGGGACAATCAGCCCCAGCATTTT
>TRBJ2-5|few|TRBV7-2|TRBD2
CASSSGKGGQETQYF
TGTGCCAGCAGCAGCGGGAAGGGAGGTCAAGAGACCCAGTACTTC
>TRBJ2-7|few|TRBV12-3/TRBV12-4|.
CASSIHGLTYEQYF
TGTGCCAGCAGTATACACGGGTTGACCTACGAGCAGTACTTC
>TRBJ2-5|few|TRBV11-2|TRBD2
CASSLDLAGAYQETQYF
TGTGCCAGCAGCTTAGACCTAGCGGGGGCGTACCAAGAGACCCAGTACTTC
>TRBJ2-5|few|TRBV29-1|.
CSVVAGQETQYF
TGCAGCGTTGTAGCAGGACAAGAGACCCAGTACTTC
>TRBJ2-7|.|TRBV12-3/TRBV12-4|.
CASSLGGTEHYEQYF
TGTGCCAGCAGTTTAGGGGGGACGGAACACTACGAGCAGTACTTC
>TRBJ2-2|.|TRBV3-1|.
CASSQVGATGELFF
TGTGCCAGCAGCCAAGTGGGGGCCACCGGGGAGCTGTTTTTT
>TRBJ2-1|few|TRBV3-1|TRBD2
CASSSRTSVYYNEQFF
TGTGCCAGCAGCTCTCGGACTAGCGTTTACTACAATGAGCAGTTCTTC
>TRBJ2-1|many|TRBV7-3|.
CASSLTRGDEQFF
TGTGCCAGCAGCTTAACCCGTGGGGATGAGCAGTTCTTC